The 5 T cell receptor beta chains given below trace back to one sample, sequenced in a study of metastatic and nonmetastatic thyroid tumors. There were no patients who had received any treatment before thyroid surgery. MiXCR reprocessed the PCR reads for TCRdb. The sample includes approximately 30,000 clones, 3.5% to 4% of them seen just once. The sequenced material came from blood. The receptors stem from a male donor with papillary thyroid cancer or a benign thyroid nodule (not recorded which). Some clones in this sample may be carry-over from other donors' samples.

The table lists this clone with many counts. Different DNA sequences within this sample yield the same CDR3. The genes are TRBV20-1 and TRBJ2-1, with 11 bases lining up with TRBD2. Germline loops: CDR1 DFQATT, CDR2 SNEGSKA (reference sequence). The CDR3 extends over 18 amino acids. The trim removed 2 bases at V and 3 bases at J, leaving 12 bases unmatched. The chain's CDR3 is CSARIRLAGGGGYNEQFF. The CDR3, as DNA: TGCAGTGCTAGAATTCGGCTAGCGGGGGGCGGCGGCTACAATGAGCAGTTCTTC.

The rearrangement joins TRBV6-1 to TRBJ1-5; the D gene is possibly TRBD1 (6 bases). This CDR3 has 15 residues. Germline V gene lookup returns CDR1 MNHNS and CDR2 SASEGT. V lost 6 bases and J 0 bases, leaving 12 bases between the germline ends. The CDR3 DNA sequence: TGTGCCAGCAGGACAACAGGGTTTAGCAATCAGCCCCAGCATTTT. This encodes CASRTTGFSNQPQHF.

This clone showed up just a few times. The rearrangement links TRBV25-1 to TRBJ1-5, with 8 nucleotides matching TRBD1. The V gene's germline CDR1 is MGHDK and CDR2 SYGVNS. CDR3 length: 17 residues. After removal of 6 bases from V and 1 base from J, the junction contained 11 bases not matched to a gene. CDR3 sequence: CASRVAAWDRSNQPQHF. The CDR3 nucleotides read TGTGCCAGCAGGGTAGCGGCGTGGGACAGGAGCAATCAGCCCCAGCATTTT. Looking up the rest from reference TRBV25-1 and TRBJ1-5 gives the full variable domain: EADIYQTPRYLVIGTGKKITLECSQTMGHDKMYWYQQDPGMELHLIHYSYGVNSTEKGDLSSESTVSRIRTEHFPLTLESARPSHTSQYLCASRVAAWDRSNQPQHFGDGTRLSIL.

This clone was seen more than once but under ten times. The V gene is TRBV20-1, the J gene TRBJ2-3, with D unclear. CDR1 DFQATT and CDR2 SNEGSKA come from the germline V gene (reference sequence). V was shortened by 2 bases and J by 8 bases, with 11 bases between the two germline ends. The CDR3 length is 12 residues. CDR3 amino acids: CSARLSASTQYF. The CDR3 DNA reads as TGCAGTGCTAGACTCTCGGCCAGTACGCAGTATTTT.

This clone was picked up many times. A much bigger clone sits one base away, suggesting this may be a read error. The same CDR3 can be traced to other DNA sequences in this sample. This chain links TRBV7-9 with TRBJ2-3; TRBD1 or TRBD2 may be the D gene (7 bases each). CDR3 size: 14 residues. Germline V gene lookup returns CDR1 SEHNR and CDR2 FQNEAQ (reference sequence). The CDR3 coding sequence is TGTGCCAGCAGCTTAGCGGGAGGGACAGATACACAGTATTTT. Translation gives CASSLAGGTDTQYF.